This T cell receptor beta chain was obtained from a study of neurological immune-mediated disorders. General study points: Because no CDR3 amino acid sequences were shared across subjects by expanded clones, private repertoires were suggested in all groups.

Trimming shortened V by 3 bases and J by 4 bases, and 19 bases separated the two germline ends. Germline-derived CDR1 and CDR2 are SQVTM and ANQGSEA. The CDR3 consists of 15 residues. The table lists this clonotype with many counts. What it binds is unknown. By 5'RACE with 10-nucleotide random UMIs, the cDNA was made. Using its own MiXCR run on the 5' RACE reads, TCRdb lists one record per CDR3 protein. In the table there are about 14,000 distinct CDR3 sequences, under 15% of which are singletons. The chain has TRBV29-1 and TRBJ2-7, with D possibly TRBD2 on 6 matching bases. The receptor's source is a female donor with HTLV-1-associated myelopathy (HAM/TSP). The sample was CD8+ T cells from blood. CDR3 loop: CSVEPSAGTQYEQYF. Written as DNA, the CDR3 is TGCAGCGTTGAGCCTAGCGCCGGGACCCAATACGAGCAGTACTTC.